The 13 T cell receptor beta chains presented below share a single source sample, sequenced in a study of cytomegalovirus exposure and HLA in healthy donors. Primers for the PCR totalled 60 Vbeta and 13 Jbeta. Here immunoSEQ multiplex PCR was the method, and the copy in TCRdb shows in-frame clones only, minus some. The sample holds under 120,000 clones, less than 80% seen once. Sequencing was performed on PBMCs. The receptors shown here come from a man between 25 and 39 years old in good health and CMV-seropositive.

This chain joins TRBV5-8 and TRBJ1-5, with D possibly being TRBD1 (6 bases). The CDR3 loop spans 13 amino acids. The ends were cut back, 5 bases at V and 4 bases at J, with 10 bases in the middle. Per the germline V gene, CDR1 is SGHTS and CDR2 is YDEGEE. The CDR3 DNA follows: TGTGCCAGCAGACGTGACAGGAATCAGCCCCAGCATTTT. Its translation is CASRRDRNQPQHF.

The V gene is TRBV7-9, the J gene TRBJ2-5, with 8 bases identical to TRBD2. The J call is doubtful: the DNA matches TRBJ2-7 better. The CDR3 is 13 residues long. Germline-derived CDR1 and CDR2 are SEHNR and FQNEAQ (reference sequence). The CDR3 sequence is CASSSGLASEQYF. DNA for the CDR3: TGTGCCAGCAGCTCCGGACTAGCCTCCGAGCAGTACTTC.

J is TRBJ2-7 and V is TRBV5-1; the D gene is possibly TRBD2 (5 bases). Between the trimmed V and J ends, which lost 1 base and 1 base, there was a span of 9 bases. Germline CDR1 is SGHRS and CDR2 is YFSETQ. There are 14 residues in the CDR3. The CDR3: CASSLSPGSYEQYF. The DNA of the CDR3 is TGCGCCAGCAGCTTGAGCCCGGGATCCTACGAGCAGTACTTC.

The chain links TRBV5-5 to TRBJ2-1, with TRBD1 matching over 7 bases. V dropped 7 bases and J dropped 2; count of bases not matched to a gene: 9. The length of the CDR3 is 15 residues. Germline-derived CDR1 and CDR2 are SGHKS and YYEKEE (reference sequence). DNA of the CDR3: TGTGCCAGCTGCCATGAGGGACAGACCTACAATGAGCAGTTCTTC. Translating gives CASCHEGQTYNEQFF.

The gene calls are TRBV5-6 and TRBJ2-2, with D tentatively TRBD1 (6 bases). Per germline, CDR1 SGHDT and CDR2 YYEEEE. V lost 7 bases, J lost 8 bases, and 15 bases lay in between. The CDR3 covers 13 residues. The CDR3 spells CASRTSGAGELFF. As DNA, the CDR3 is TGTGCCAGCCGCACGTCAGGGGCAGGGGAGCTGTTTTTT.

This chain uses TRBV19 with TRBJ2-1; 14 nucleotides match TRBD2. V trimming: 1 base; J trimming: 0 bases; junction bases outside the gene matches: 5. In germline, CDR1 is LNHDA, CDR2 SQIVND (reference sequence). CDR3 length: 19 amino acids. The CDR3, as DNA: TGTGCCAGTAGTATAGGAGGACTAGCGGGGGGTGGCTCCTACAATGAGCAGTTCTTC. It specifies CASSIGGLAGGGSYNEQFF.

This chain links TRBV19 with TRBJ1-2, with D possibly matching TRBD1 (6 bases). The CDR3 runs to 12 residues. The V gene lost 10 bases and the J gene lost 10 bases, with 19 bases spanning the gap. Germline values: CDR1 LNHDA, CDR2 SQIVND (reference sequence). The CDR3: CATSGAGVDYTF. CDR3 coding DNA: TGTGCCACCTCAGGGGCCGGAGTGGACTACACCTTC.

V gene TRBV7-9 combines with J gene TRBJ2-2; D perhaps matches TRBD2 (5 bases). CDR1 SEHNR and CDR2 FQNEAQ come from the germline V gene (reference sequence). The CDR3 is made up of 15 amino acids. V shed 4 bases and J shed 4 bases, with 13 bases lying between them. CDR3 sequence: CASSYPRGGTGELFF. CDR3 nucleotides: TGTGCCAGCAGCTATCCCCGAGGAGGCACCGGGGAGCTGTTTTTT.

V gene TRBV25-1 combines with J gene TRBJ1-1; D is perhaps TRBD1 (5 bases). The V and J ends lost 9 bases and 4 bases respectively, with 15 bases between them. The CDR3 has 13 residues. Germline CDR1 reads MGHDK; CDR2 reads SYGVNS. CDR3 sequence: CASSQGIGTEAFF. The CDR3 DNA follows: TGTGCCAGTAGTCAGGGTATAGGCACTGAAGCTTTCTTT.

The gene calls are TRBV5-1 and TRBJ1-1; D perhaps matches TRBD1 (5 bases). Germline V gene lookup returns CDR1 SGHRS and CDR2 YFSETQ. Trimming pared 8 bases from V and 1 base from J, leaving 6 bases between. This CDR3 region has 11 residues. The chain's CDR3 is CASTGNTEAFF. The CDR3 DNA reads as TGCGCCAGTACAGGGAACACTGAAGCTTTCTTT.

This chain joins TRBV5-1 and TRBJ1-1; D call uncertain. Germline CDR1 SGHRS, CDR2 YFSETQ. CDR3 length: 17 residues. Trimming took 0 bases from V and 0 from J, leaving 15 bases between them. CDR3: CASSLGPSGSMNTEAFF. CDR3 sequence (DNA): TGCGCCAGCAGCTTGGGGCCTAGTGGGAGCATGAACACTGAAGCTTTCTTT. Full variable domain (remainder filled in from reference TRBV5-1 and TRBJ1-1): KAGVTQTPRYLIKTRGQQVTLSCSPISGHRSVSWYQQTPGQGLQFLFEYFSETQRNKGNFPGRFSGRQFSNSRSEMNVSTLELGDSALYLCASSLGPSGSMNTEAFFGQGTRLTVV.

This clone was seen only a few times. The J gene is TRBJ2-7, the V gene TRBV5-4; 10 bases line up with TRBD1. V gave up 5 bases and J gave up 0 bases; unmatched junction bases: 8. CDR1 and CDR2 (germline): SGHNT, YYREEE (reference sequence). This CDR3 is 16 amino acids long. The DNA for the CDR3 is TGTGCCAGCAGATCCCCGGGACAGGGGCACTCCTACGAGCAGTACTTC. It yields the protein CASRSPGQGHSYEQYF.

This clone was picked up a small number of times. CDR3 nucleotides: TGTGCCACCAAACCCCTAGCTTGGGAGACCCAGTACTTC. This translates into CATKPLAWETQYF. The chain is built from TRBV11-2 and TRBJ2-5, with D perhaps TRBD2 (5 bases). From germline, CDR1 is SGHAT and CDR2 FQNNGV. V was pared by 10 bases and J by 5 bases, with 17 bases between. The CDR3 runs to 13 residues.